This TCR beta chain was documented in a study of OX40 agonist ivuxolimab in advanced cancers. On the study more broadly: Patients in dose escalation had liver, melanoma, kidney or head and neck cancers.

Losses at the gene ends were 4 bases for V and 2 bases for J; bases not matched to a gene: 8. This CDR3 comprises 16 residues. CDR1 SGHTA and CDR2 FQGNSA come from the germline V gene. Profiled with immunoSEQ multiplex PCR; TCRdb holds only in-frame clones, not every one. The table lists fewer than 75,000 clones, roughly 89% of them singletons. This clone has just one count. The receptor comes from an adult with an advanced solid tumor such as melanoma, head and neck, liver or kidney cancer. The chain is built from TRBV7-2 and TRBJ2-3, with TRBD1 matching 8 bases. The starting material was CD4+ or CD8+ T cells sorted from blood, obtained in a trial of the OX40 agonist ivuxolimab. CDR3 nucleotides: TGTGCCAGCAGCTCCGGCAGGGGGCAGGACACAGATACGCAGTATTTT. Amino acid sequence: CASSSGRGQDTDTQYF. The variable domain in full, completed from reference TRBV7-2 and TRBJ2-3, reads GAGVSQSPSNKVTEKGKDVELRCDPISGHTALYWYRQSLGQGLEFLIYFQGNSAPDKSGLPSDRFSAERTGGSVSTLTIQRTQQEDSAVYLCASSSGRGQDTDTQYFGPGTRLTVL.